The entry below gives a single T cell receptor beta chain sequence along with its context. The antigen this receptor binds is unknown. Base qualities are not provided; no much larger clone lies one nucleotide away. These data belong to a study of T cells in Graves' hyperthyroidism and ophthalmopathy (dated by TCRdb to the late 2010s). For the study in its entirety: Peripheral blood was collected at initial diagnosis, before any treatment. A discovery cohort of roughly 100 patients, approximately 45 with Graves' ophthalmopathy and over 55 with stable Graves' hyperthyroidism, was used to find distinguishing TCR V-J signatures. Prospective prediction of ophthalmopathy was tested in an independent validation cohort consisting of 18 to 20 hyperthyroidism patients and more than 15 patients who later progressed to ophthalmopathy. The 75 to 100 discovery patients were divided at random into training and test sets in a 7:3 ratio. Thyroid tissue and blood T-cell repertoires from six Graves' hyperthyroidism patients were also compared in the study. Once sampling was done, hyperthyroidism patients were given methimazole at a starting dose of 30 mg daily, whereas ophthalmopathy patients were given high-dose intravenous methylprednisolone. The paper reports TCR Vbeta CDR3 sequencing of about 140 peripheral blood samples: 40 or so ophthalmopathy, fewer than 80 hyperthyroidism and around 17 progressor patients. What the research found in general, with its limitations: During validation, the model predicted progression to ophthalmopathy a median of approximately 6 months ahead of onset, with approximately 70% sensitivity and about 75% specificity. Most expanded thyroid clonotypes (frequency above 0.001) were also detected in blood, a finding suggesting that blood repertoires may reflect thyroid immune responses. In cross-validation, a model built on a 13 V-J signature told ophthalmopathy apart from stable hyperthyroidism with about 90% sensitivity and approximately 84% specificity, and in testing the same model reached 80%/75%. Sample size was not statistically predetermined, and investigators were not blinded to group allocation.

The TCR beta CDR3 regions were amplified from the RNA transcripts. The first round of RT-PCR for the TCR CDR3 was performed with the HTBI primer set and the Qiagen OneStep RT-PCR kit. Libraries were constructed in a second round of multiplex PCR, after which size selection and purification were carried out. Libraries were sequenced paired-end with 100 bp reads on an Illumina HiSeq2000. On the authors' methods: SOAPnuke was used to process the raw data, removing reads that contained adapters or uncalled bases, had a mean Phred below 15, or lacked an exact match to the constant primer or identifier. COPE v1.2.5 was used to merge the high-quality paired reads, and each unique nucleotide sequence was defined as a clonotype. MiTCR v1.1 was used to align clonotypes to the IMGT TRBV, TRBD and TRBJ reference segments. The analysis included only V-J combinations with a frequency above 0.0001, which together covered 99% to 99.2% of the repertoires. A TCS score was defined as the ratio of F50 (clonal expansion) to E x V (chaos), with BLOSUM62-based TCRdist applied between CDR3 peptides within each V-J. Welch's t-statistics and random forest reduced approximately 520 V-J features to roughly 13, which were used in a naive Bayes classifier (R e1071). The public reads were reprocessed in TCRdb via fastp at Q25 and MiXCR, keeping in-frame beta chains. For every CDR3 protein sequence, its rows merge into one entry that carries the most common genes and DNA. The authors' filters were not applied to this entry. In this sample the table shows 300,000 to 350,000 distinct CDR3 sequences, about 20% of which occur a single time. The ten largest clones take up about 53% of the sample.

Stable Graves' hyperthyroidism was defined as the absence of progression to ophthalmopathy over 18 months of follow-up. The hyperthyroidism patients were between 18 and 65 years old and newly diagnosed, with a disease duration of less than 2 months. Patients with uncontrolled infections, other autoimmune diseases, pregnancy or lactation were excluded. Diagnoses relied on clinical symptoms, serum thyroxine and TRAb, thyroid ultrasound and orbital computed tomography. Ficoll-Paque density gradient centrifugation was used to isolate PBMCs from around 10 ml of fresh peripheral blood. Total RNA was extracted with Trizol reagent, and quality was checked on an Agilent 2100 Bioanalyzer. Via the germline V gene (reference sequence), CDR1 is SEHNR and CDR2 FQNEAQ. Relative to germline, V is 3 bases shorter and J is 0 bases shorter, with 18 bases between their ends. CDR3 length: 18 amino acids, cysteine to phenylalanine. Of all the DNA, just the CDR3 is kept, 54 bases in frame from base 1.

This clonotype originated in a woman in her forties or fifties with Graves' hyperthyroidism. The chain is made from TRBV7-9 and TRBJ2-1; the D region may be TRBD1 or TRBD2, each matching 5 bases equally. Sequencing was performed on blood. Read as DNA, the sequence is TGTGCCAGCAGCTTCCCCCGGGACGGGGACCTCTCCTACAATGAGCAGTTCTTC. The encoded protein is CASSFPRDGDLSYNEQFF.